Presented here are 23 T cell receptor beta chains from one specimen sequenced in a study of vaccination and CD4 T cells after COVID-19 (dated 2022 in TCRdb). The treatment or condition label here, explained by the study, means: 10-day PBMC culture with coronavirus spike peptide pools or control peptides (ViraFEST assay). CD4+ T cells from unexposed donors were collected before the COVID-19 pandemic (2011-2018). Preparation of the library involved PCR. Sequenced using an Illumina iSeq 100. DNA from cultured CD4+ T cells underwent TCR sequencing with the Oncomine TCR Beta short-read assay at the Johns Hopkins FTIC core. The QIAamp micro DNA kit was used to extract genomic DNA from the cultured CD4+ T cells. TCRdb itself trimmed the public reads at Q25 with fastp, ran MiXCR and retained productive beta chains. Identical CDR3 proteins give one entry, which carries the most common genes and DNA. The sample table lists about 9,700 distinct CDR3 sequences, 35% of them with a count of one. The ten largest account for roughly 8% of the sample.

These receptors are not linked to any known antigen. Sequenced input: CD4+ T cells from blood, cultured in vitro. Source of these receptors: a human donor in good health.

This chain links TRBV15 with TRBJ2-7, with D perhaps TRBD1 (6 bases). V dropped 1 base and J dropped 5 bases, with 15 bases sitting between them. The CDR3 length is 15 residues. The germline V gene encodes CDR1 LNHNV and CDR2 YYDKDF (reference sequence). Here the CDR3 reads CATSRAQGSVNEQYF. DNA for the CDR3: TGTGCCACCAGCAGAGCCCAGGGGAGCGTCAACGAGCAGTACTTC.

The rearrangement uses TRBV6-5 and TRBJ1-1; a weak D match, TRBD1 (5 bases). CDR1 MNHEY and CDR2 SVGAGI come from the germline V gene. CDR3 length: 17 residues. Trimming took off 3 bases at V and 5 bases at J, with 22 bases between the two ends. The CDR3 protein is CASSYSPGTPIGTEAFF. CDR3 coding DNA: TGTGCCAGCAGTTATTCTCCCGGGACCCCAATTGGGACTGAAGCTTTCTTT.

V gene TRBV20-1 combines with J gene TRBJ2-6; 10 bases line up with TRBD1. From germline, CDR1 is DFQATT and CDR2 SNEGSKA (reference sequence). The V segment lost 5 bases and the J segment 2 bases; nucleotides outside the gene matches: 6. This CDR3 spans 16 amino acids. Here the CDR3 reads CSAPDRGRTGANVLTF. The CDR3 DNA follows: TGCAGTGCTCCTGACAGGGGGCGTACTGGGGCCAACGTCCTGACTTTC.

This clonotype has just a few counts. J is TRBJ2-5 and V is TRBV27; 13 bases are a match to TRBD2. CDR1 is MNHEY and CDR2 is SMNVEV in the germline V gene (reference sequence). The CDR3 has 17 amino acids. V lost 5 bases to trimming and J lost 7 bases; unmatched junction nucleotides: 13. This CDR3 is CASSPTGLAGARWTQYF. CDR3 DNA: TGTGCCAGCAGTCCTACCGGACTAGCGGGAGCAAGATGGACCCAGTACTTC.

A word on this clonotype: This is likely an artifact of a read error, given a far larger clone one base away. The chain has TRBV7-2 and TRBJ2-1; tentative D call: TRBD2 (5 bases). CDR1 is SGHTA and CDR2 is FQGNSA in the germline V gene. The CDR3 length is 16 residues. Trimming shortened V by 1 base and J by 10 bases, and 20 bases separated the two germline ends. This CDR3 reads CASSLGVDGLAYEQFF. The CDR3 coding sequence is TGTGCCAGCAGCTTAGGGGTCGACGGACTCGCCTACGAGCAGTTCTTC.

The V gene is TRBV7-2, the J gene TRBJ2-7; unclear D gene. Between the trimmed V and J ends, which lost 3 bases and 1 base, there was a span of 10 bases. The germline CDR1 and CDR2 sequences are SGHTA and FQGNSA. This CDR3 is 14 amino acids long. CDR3 amino acids: CASSLIGFSYEQYF. The DNA of the CDR3 is TGTGCCAGCAGCTTGATTGGGTTTTCCTACGAGCAGTACTTC.

This chain links TRBV27 with TRBJ2-7, with D possibly being TRBD1 or TRBD2 (5 bases each). The CDR3 spans 13 residues. From germline, CDR1 is MNHEY and CDR2 SMNVEV (reference sequence). Trimming removed 3 bases from V and 3 bases from J, with 9 bases in between. The CDR3 nucleotides are TGTGCCAGCAGTTTTGGGACCGACTACGAGCAGTACTTC. This sequence encodes CASSFGTDYEQYF.

V is TRBV6-2 or TRBV6-3 and J is TRBJ1-2; D is possibly TRBD1 (6 bases). The CDR3 consists of 15 residues. Trimming left V 7 bases short and J 3 bases short, with 18 bases between. Per germline, CDR1 MNHEY and CDR2 SVGEGT. The CDR3 sequence is CASIDGSTGHYGYTF. The CDR3 DNA reads TGTGCCAGCATCGATGGTTCCACAGGGCACTATGGCTACACCTTC.

Only a few counts were recorded for this clonotype. The chain combines TRBV4-2 with TRBJ2-7; perhaps D is TRBD1 or TRBD2 (5 bases each). CDR1 LGHNA and CDR2 YNFKEQ come from the germline V gene. Trimming took off 1 base at V and 3 bases at J, with 13 bases between the two ends. CDR3 length equals 15 residues. For the CDR3, the DNA is TGTGCCAGCAGCCAAGTTCGGGACGTGAACTACGAGCAGTACTTC. Translating gives CASSQVRDVNYEQYF.

The V call is TRBV6-2 or TRBV6-3, the J call TRBJ1-2, with D possibly TRBD1 on 5 matching bases. Trimming cost V 8 bases and J 4 bases, with 5 bases left between them. CDR3 length: 10 residues. Germline-derived CDR1 and CDR2 are MNHEY and SVGEGT. CDR3 DNA: TGTGCCAGCGGGGGCTATGGCTACACCTTC. Its translation is CASGGYGYTF.

This CDR3 reads CASRVYSGNTIYF. The CDR3 DNA reads TGTGCCAGCAGGGTCTATTCTGGAAACACCATATATTTT. V and J are TRBV6-1 and TRBJ1-3; D ambiguous. The germline CDR1 and CDR2 sequences are MNHNS and SASEGT. The CDR3 length is 13 residues. Trimming cost V 6 bases and J 1 base, with 7 bases left between them.

This chain joins TRBV24-1 and TRBJ2-5, with 7 positions matching TRBD1. There are 15 residues in the CDR3. Germline lookup yields CDR1 KGHDR and CDR2 SFDVKD. With V trimmed by 3 bases and J by 2 bases, 5 bases remained unmatched. The CDR3 spells CATSDVRGQQETQYF. Written as DNA, the CDR3 is TGTGCCACCAGTGATGTTCGGGGACAGCAAGAGACCCAGTACTTC.

This clonotype was picked up a small number of times. The CDR3 region has the DNA TGTGCCAGCAGCTTAGGGTCTGCAGGCAATCAGCCCCAGCATTTT. This codes for CASSLGSAGNQPQHF. The chain links TRBV7-2 to TRBJ1-5; D gene uncertain. The CDR3 contains 15 residues. Germline CDR1 is SGHTA and CDR2 is FQGNSA. Trimming took off 1 base at V and 2 bases at J, with 9 bases between the two ends.

The chain joins TRBV29-1 to TRBJ1-1; D is unresolved. The V gene's germline CDR1 is SQVTM and CDR2 ANQGSEA. The V and J ends lost 7 bases and 6 bases respectively, with 15 bases between them. The CDR3 totals 12 residues. CDR3 nucleotide sequence: TGCAGCGGACAAGGATTTCAGGCTGAAGCTTTCTTT. Protein product: CSGQGFQAEAFF. Combining the CDR3 with reference TRBV29-1 and TRBJ1-1 gives the whole variable domain SAVISQKPSRDICQRGTSLTIQCQVDSQVTMMFWYRQQPGQSLTLIATANQGSEATYESGFVIDKFPISRPNLTFSTLTVSNMSPEDSSIYLCSGQGFQAEAFFGQGTRLTVV.

This clonotype was found a few times. The chain has TRBV20-1 and TRBJ1-5, with TRBD1 as a possible D gene (6 bases). Per germline, CDR1 DFQATT and CDR2 SNEGSKA (reference sequence). CDR3 length equals 15 residues. The V gene lost 0 bases and the J gene lost 5 bases, with 14 bases spanning the gap. CDR3 loop: CSARERAGDHQPQHF. In DNA form, the CDR3 reads TGCAGTGCTAGAGAGAGGGCAGGGGACCATCAGCCCCAGCATTTT.

This clonotype was seen more than once but under ten times. The rearrangement joins TRBV6-1 to TRBJ2-3, with D perhaps matching TRBD1 or TRBD2 (5 bases each). CDR1 and CDR2 (germline): MNHNS, SASEGT. Trimming removed 8 bases from V and 6 bases from J, with 21 bases in between. The CDR3 spans 15 residues. The DNA for the CDR3 is TGTGCCAGCCGAGTGTACCCAGGGACCGACGATACGCAGTATTTT. Encoded protein: CASRVYPGTDDTQYF.

This chain joins TRBV20-1 and TRBJ2-2; maybe TRBD2 (5 bases). V was cut by 5 bases and J by 0 bases, with 13 bases left in between. Germline V CDR1 and CDR2: DFQATT, SNEGSKA (reference sequence). This CDR3 region has 15 residues. CDR3 region: CSASSLLANTGELFF. CDR3 DNA: TGCAGTGCTTCCAGCCTACTAGCGAACACCGGGGAGCTGTTTTTT.

The rearrangement joins TRBV20-1 to TRBJ2-7; D may be TRBD1 (6 bases). CDR3 size: 15 residues. V dropped 4 bases and J dropped 2 bases, with 18 bases sitting between them. Looked up from germline, CDR1 is DFQATT and CDR2 is SNEGSKA (reference sequence). In nucleotides, the CDR3 is TGCAGTGCTAACTCAGGGGAAATAATAACCTACGAGCAGTACTTC. Translated, it gives CSANSGEIITYEQYF.

The V and J genes are TRBV6-1 and TRBJ2-7; 7 nucleotides line up with TRBD1. The length of the CDR3 is 14 residues. Per the germline V gene, CDR1 is MNHNS and CDR2 is SASEGT. J was trimmed by 4 bases and V by 5 bases; bases with no gene match: 8. The CDR3 loop reads CASSQPGQRYEQYF. The CDR3 nucleotides are TGTGCCAGCAGTCAGCCGGGACAGAGATACGAGCAGTACTTC.

The chain employs TRBV7-2 and TRBJ2-7; possibly TRBD2 for D (6 bases). The V and J ends lost 5 bases and 4 bases respectively, with 9 bases between them. Germline V CDR1 and CDR2: SGHTA, FQGNSA. The CDR3 covers 12 residues. This CDR3 is CASSISGYEQYF. CDR3 bases: TGTGCCAGCAGCATTAGCGGTTACGAGCAGTACTTC.

This clonotype was counted a few times. The chain uses TRBV20-1 and TRBJ2-1; D gene ambiguous. Germline CDR1 reads DFQATT; CDR2 reads SNEGSKA (reference sequence). Trimming took off 1 base at V and 2 bases at J, with 12 bases between the two ends. The CDR3 contains 15 residues. The CDR3, as DNA: TGCAGTGCTAGAGCCCCGACATCGCCCTACAATGAGCAGTTCTTC. This codes for CSARAPTSPYNEQFF.

This clonotype ranks as medium-sized. J is TRBJ1-2 and V is TRBV20-1, with D uncertain. V was shortened by 2 bases and J by 6 bases, with 10 bases between the two germline ends. The CDR3 extends over 12 amino acids. The germline V gene has CDR1 DFQATT and CDR2 SNEGSKA (reference sequence). Written as DNA, the CDR3 is TGCAGTGCTAGATGGAGGTCTGATGGCTACACCTTC. Protein product: CSARWRSDGYTF.

This clonotype is categorized as medium-sized (0.01 to 0.1%). This chain connects TRBV19 to TRBJ2-7, with D hard to call. Trimming took 4 bases from V and 0 from J, leaving 10 bases between them. Germline CDR1 reads LNHDA; CDR2 reads SQIVND (reference sequence). This CDR3 comprises 14 residues. CDR3 in DNA: TGTGCCAGTAGTAAGGACCCGAGCTCCTACGAGCAGTACTTC. Its translation: CASSKDPSSYEQYF.